The entry below gives a single T cell receptor (beta chain) sequence along with its context. It has no known antigen specificity. No much larger clone is present one base from it, and per-base qualities are unavailable. Peripheral blood CD8+ and CD4+ T cells from healthy donors, Susac syndrome patients and multiple sclerosis patients were profiled by high-throughput TCR beta sequencing. Healthy donors were included as age- and sex-matched controls. Bulk CD8+ and CD4+ T cells were purified by magnetic negative isolation, whereas CD8+ TEMRA cells were enriched by FACS. Blood was collected in EDTA tubes and processed within 24 hours, with PBMCs isolated through density gradient centrifugation. PBMCs intended for TCR sequencing were frozen in liquid nitrogen and were later thawed in a 37 degrees C water bath. The sorted or isolated CD4+, CD8+ and CD8+ TEMRA cells reached a purity of at least 90%. RNA was extracted using the RNeasy kit, and roughly 0.5 to 1 microgram was reverse transcribed with random hexamers. The immunoSEQ multiplex PCR assay, which covers 54 Vbeta and 13 Jbeta segments, was used to amplify TCR beta CDR3 regions. PCR amplification bias was corrected using a synthetic template baseline for primer optimization and computational correction. The study's processing was this. Reads were annotated to V, D and J genes according to IMGT and were analyzed with immunoSEQ Analyzer, with only productive sequences retained. Clonality was computed as one minus Shannon entropy normalized by log2 of the number of productive unique sequences. Public and private clones were assessed among the 100 most prevalent clones of each patient and control. Clones were defined as Susac-specific when absent from the healthy and MS cohorts, from roughly 1,000 published viral clones and from other ImmuneACCESS disease sequences. The raw public data were reprocessed by TCRdb itself: fastp quality trimming at Q25, MiXCR clonotype calling, in-frame beta chains only. Rows are unified per CDR3 protein, each entry keeping the most common DNA and genes. None of the V and J calls come from the authors' own analysis; TCRdb made them. In this sample the table shows about 120,000 distinct CDR3 sequences, 85% to 95% of which occur a single time. Of the sample, about 0.14% falls within the top ten clones.

This entry is derived from a study of CD8 T cells in Susac syndrome (dated by TCRdb to the late 2010s). About the investigation overall: The study used repertoire sequencing to test whether antigen drove CD8+ T cell activation and differentiation in Susac syndrome. General study outcomes and caveats: The TCR sequencing and HLA analysis was acknowledged to have included a relatively small number of individuals.

The TCR originated in a human donor in good health. Material for sequencing was CD4+ T cells from PBMCs.

The DNA reads as follows: TGTGCTAGTGGTTTCCTGGGACTAGCGGGGAGGAATGAGCAGTTCTTC. This sequence encodes CASGFLGLAGRNEQFF. The V gene is TRBV12-5 and the J gene is TRBJ2-1; TRBD2 fits 13 bases in the junction. Unmatched junction bases come to 6, with V trimmed by 3 bases and J by 7 bases. Measured from the cysteine to the phenylalanine, the CDR3 is 16 residues long. The CDR3 DNA has 48 bases and is translated from base 1. CDR1 and CDR2 (LGHNT, FRNRAP) derive from the germline V gene.